This T cell receptor (beta chain) was documented in a study of OX40 agonist ivuxolimab in advanced cancers. Study details: Ivuxolimab, which is an agonistic anti-OX40 (CD134) antibody, was administered to the patients. Three patients, one with hepatocellular carcinoma and two with cutaneous melanoma, achieved partial responses. Notes on the study in general: There were also nonresponders showing low normalized T-cell clonal expansion. Not determined was the antigen specificity of the expanded peripheral T cells.

The CDR3 consists of 16 residues. Germline assignment: CDR1 MDHEN and CDR2 SYDVKM. The V gene end was trimmed by 7 bases and the J gene end by 0 bases; junction bases not matched to a gene: 5. Sequenced by immunoSEQ multiplex PCR; TCRdb stores in-frame clones only, minus some. The sample includes around 70,000 clones, roughly four fifths of them seen just once. Concerning this clone itself: What it binds is not known.

The clonotype was recovered from an adult with an advanced solid tumor such as melanoma, head and neck, liver or kidney cancer. The sequenced sample was CD4+ or CD8+ T cells sorted from blood, obtained in a trial of the OX40 agonist ivuxolimab. V is TRBV28 and J is TRBJ2-7, with TRBD2 identical over 14 bases. The CDR3 DNA follows: TGTGCCAGCATCCAAGGACTAGCGGGGGGCTCCTACGAGCAGTACTTC. Amino acids: CASIQGLAGGSYEQYF.